This entry lists 32 T cell receptor beta chains sequenced from one sample in a study of cytomegalovirus exposure and HLA in healthy donors. Assay: immunoSEQ multiplex PCR; the TCRdb copy retains only in-frame clones and omits some. The data contain fewer than 350,000 clones, 70% to 90% of them singletons. The specimen sequenced was PBMCs. The receptors were sampled from a woman under 30 in good health and CMV-seronegative.

V and J are TRBV30 and TRBJ2-7; D may be TRBD1 (5 bases). V shed 1 base and J shed 2 bases, with 9 bases lying between them. CDR3 length equals 13 residues. Germline V gives CDR1 GTSNPN, CDR2 SVGIG (reference sequence). The CDR3 DNA is TGTGCCTGGAGTGGGACACCCCCCTACGAGCAGTACTTC. It yields the protein CAWSGTPPYEQYF.

The rearrangement uses TRBV10-3 and TRBJ1-2, with 7 bases matching TRBD1. This CDR3 comprises 13 residues. The germline gives CDR1 ENHRY, CDR2 SYGVKD. J was trimmed by 6 bases and V by 11 bases; bases with no gene match: 12. Here the CDR3 reads CASTQGEWDGYTF. The CDR3 region has the DNA TGTGCCTCTACCCAGGGGGAGTGGGATGGCTACACCTTC.

The rearrangement joins TRBV27 to TRBJ2-1; D is ambiguous. The CDR3 loop spans 14 amino acids. Trimming took 6 bases from V and 2 from J, leaving 11 bases between them. Germline loops: CDR1 MNHEY, CDR2 SMNVEV (reference sequence). CDR3 DNA sequence: TGTGCCAGCAGCCCACTACGTGCCTACAATGAGCAGTTCTTC. Translating it yields CASSPLRAYNEQFF.

The chain uses TRBV7-2 and TRBJ2-2; D is uncertain. V shed 7 bases and J shed 0 bases, with 12 bases lying between them. The CDR3 extends over 15 amino acids. Germline-derived CDR1 and CDR2 are SGHTA and FQGNSA. CDR3 DNA sequence: TGTGCCAGCACCGGTCACCGTCCGAACACCGGGGAGCTGTTTTTT. Translating it yields CASTGHRPNTGELFF.

The chain carries TRBV4-2 and TRBJ2-7; D is possibly TRBD2 (6 bases). V shed 4 bases and J shed 0 bases, with 19 bases lying between them. The germline V gene encodes CDR1 LGHNA and CDR2 YNFKEQ. The CDR3 covers 17 residues. The CDR3 region has the DNA TGTGCCAGCAGCCCCATGGGCAAGCGGGCCATCTCCTACGAGCAGTACTTC. Amino acids: CASSPMGKRAISYEQYF.

This chain uses TRBV7-9 with TRBJ1-1; D gene uncertain. CDR1 and CDR2 from the germline V gene are SEHNR and FQNEAQ (reference sequence). V lost 1 base, J lost 1 base, and 4 bases lay in between. This CDR3 comprises 13 residues. CDR3 in amino acids: CASSLGANTEAFF. CDR3 in DNA: TGTGCCAGCAGCTTAGGAGCGAACACTGAAGCTTTCTTT.

This rearrangement joins TRBV5-1 to TRBJ1-6; 10 bases are a match to TRBD1. CDR1 and CDR2 (germline): SGHRS, YFSETQ. This CDR3 has 15 residues. The ends lost 4 bases at V and 14 bases at J; junction bases unmatched: 12. Written as DNA, the CDR3 is TGCGCCAGCAGCCCTCGGGGGACAGGGGAACCTTCCCTCCACTTT. Its protein is CASSPRGTGEPSLHF.

This clone showed up just a few times. The chain employs TRBV6-5 and TRBJ2-1; D perhaps matches TRBD2 (8 bases). Trimming removed 7 bases at V and 0 bases at J, with 13 bases between. Germline loops: CDR1 MNHEY, CDR2 SVGAGI. This CDR3 has 15 amino acids. In nucleotides, the CDR3 is TGTGCCAGCACCGGGGGGGACAGCTCCTACAATGAGCAGTTCTTC. Its translation is CASTGGDSSYNEQFF.

This rearrangement joins TRBV5-4 to TRBJ2-3, with D uncertain. CDR3 size: 15 residues. V was pared by 4 bases and J by 5 bases, with 17 bases between. Looked up from germline, CDR1 is SGHNT and CDR2 is YYREEE (reference sequence). CDR3 loop: CASSQSWLGKDTQYF. The CDR3 DNA reads TGTGCCAGCAGCCAATCGTGGTTGGGCAAAGATACGCAGTATTTT.

Only one count was recorded for this clone. The chain combines TRBV7-8 with TRBJ2-7; 7 bases match TRBD1. Per germline, CDR1 SGHVS and CDR2 FQNEAQ. The CDR3 spans 13 residues. Germline trimming cut 6 bases from V and 5 bases from J; bases unmatched to any gene: 7. The CDR3 nucleotides are TGTGCCAGCAGGCCGACAGGGTCTAACGAGCAGTACTTC. Its translation: CASRPTGSNEQYF.

The rearrangement joins TRBV4-3 to TRBJ2-2; 7 bases match TRBD2. Germline loops: CDR1 LGHNA, CDR2 YSLEER. V dropped 0 bases and J dropped 4; count of bases not matched to a gene: 8. This CDR3 region has 17 residues. As DNA, the CDR3 is TGCGCCAGCAGCCAAGATATGACGGGAGGTTTCACCGGGGAGCTGTTTTTT. Protein: CASSQDMTGGFTGELFF.

This clone occurred a few times. The chain joins TRBV14 to TRBJ1-2; D is unclear. The CDR3 has 14 residues. V dropped 2 bases and J dropped 3 bases, with 10 bases sitting between them. Looked up from germline, CDR1 is SGHDN and CDR2 is FVKESK. As DNA, the CDR3 is TGTGCCAGCAGCCAATCTTCGGACTACTATGGCTACACCTTC. Translated: CASSQSSDYYGYTF.

The genes are TRBV28 and TRBJ2-7; 7 bases are a match to TRBD2. The CDR3 is made up of 15 amino acids. V was clipped by 4 bases and J by 3 bases; unmatched bases: 9. Per germline, CDR1 MDHEN and CDR2 SYDVKM. CDR3 sequence (DNA): TGTGCCAGCAGTTCAGTTCAGGGAGGGGTCTACGAGCAGTACTTC. This sequence encodes CASSSVQGGVYEQYF.

This chain's CDR3 is CAASRGNEQFF. For the CDR3, the DNA is TGCGCCGCCAGTAGGGGCAATGAGCAGTTCTTC. The chain joins TRBV5-1 to TRBJ2-1, with TRBD1 as a possible D gene (5 bases). This CDR3 spans 11 amino acids. V lost 10 bases and J lost 6, with 11 bases in between. Germline-derived CDR1 and CDR2 are SGHRS and YFSETQ. Filled out from reference TRBV5-1 and TRBJ2-1, the complete variable domain reads KAGVTQTPRYLIKTRGQQVTLSCSPISGHRSVSWYQQTPGQGLQFLFEYFSETQRNKGNFPGRFSGRQFSNSRSEMNVSTLELGDSALYLCAASRGNEQFFGPGTRLTVL.

This chain connects TRBV28 to TRBJ2-3, with TRBD2 identical over 11 bases. CDR1 and CDR2 from the germline V gene are MDHEN and SYDVKM. The CDR3 consists of 14 residues. V lost 8 bases, J lost 4 bases, and 5 bases stayed unmatched. The CDR3 DNA reads TGTGCCAGCCTAGCGGGAGGTCGCGCAGATACGCAGTATTTT. Its translation is CASLAGGRADTQYF.

The CDR3 nucleotides read TGTGCCAGCAGCGCTACAGGTAACACTGAAGCTTTCTTT. Translating gives CASSATGNTEAFF. This chain uses TRBV7-3 with TRBJ1-1; D might be TRBD1 (5 bases). The CDR3 has 13 amino acids. V dropped 5 bases and J dropped 2 bases, with 9 bases sitting between them. Per the germline V gene, CDR1 is SGHTA and CDR2 is FQGTGA.

CDR3 amino acids: CAAAKSSGSGEQFF. The CDR3 DNA is TGTGCCGCGGCGAAGAGTAGCGGGAGTGGTGAGCAGTTCTTC. This chain connects TRBV4-2 to TRBJ2-1; 9 bases are a match to TRBD2. The V gene's germline CDR1 is LGHNA and CDR2 YNFKEQ. The ends lost 11 bases at V and 9 bases at J; junction bases unmatched: 14. The CDR3 sequence is 14 residues long.

The chain links TRBV27 to TRBJ2-2; the D gene is possibly TRBD2 (6 bases). CDR1 and CDR2 from the germline V gene are MNHEY and SMNVEV (reference sequence). V lost 11 bases, J lost 6 bases, and 28 bases lay in between. This CDR3 has 17 residues. CDR3 amino acids: CARVPTNILGGSGELFF. In DNA form, the CDR3 reads TGTGCCCGAGTTCCCACCAATATACTGGGAGGTTCCGGGGAGCTGTTTTTT.

The V call is TRBV19, the J call TRBJ2-4, with 10 bases identical to TRBD2. Unmatched junction bases numbered 7, after V lost 1 base and J lost 1 base. The CDR3 length is 18 residues. The germline gives CDR1 LNHDA, CDR2 SQIVND (reference sequence). The CDR3 loop reads CASSIAALGLAAKNIQYF. CDR3 in DNA: TGTGCCAGTAGTATAGCCGCGCTGGGACTAGCGGCCAAAAACATTCAGTACTTC.

This clone was counted only a few times. The chain joins TRBV2 to TRBJ1-5, with D possibly matching TRBD1 (6 bases). CDR1 SNHLY and CDR2 FYNNEI come from the germline V gene. The CDR3 length is 14 residues. V shed 7 bases and J shed 1 base, with 11 bases lying between them. CDR3 in DNA: TGTGCCAGCACCCCAGGGGTGAGCAATCAGCCCCAGCATTTT. It translates to CASTPGVSNQPQHF.

This rearrangement joins TRBV27 to TRBJ1-1, with 7 positions matching TRBD1. V shed 8 bases and J 11 bases; nucleotides not matched to a gene: 14. From germline, CDR1 is MNHEY and CDR2 SMNVEV (reference sequence). The CDR3 length is 13 residues. The CDR3 coding sequence is TGTGCCAGCGGACCGGACAGGAAAGCTACGGCTTTCTTT. Its translation is CASGPDRKATAFF.

The chain has TRBV9 and TRBJ2-1, with 7 nucleotides matching TRBD2. This CDR3 comprises 16 residues. J lost 7 bases, V lost 3 bases, and 13 bases had no gene match. The V gene's germline CDR1 is SGDLS and CDR2 YYNGEE. The CDR3 DNA reads TGTGCCAGCAGCGGCCGGGGGGTTAGCGGAAAAAATGAGCAGTTCTTC. Its protein product is CASSGRGVSGKNEQFF. Using reference TRBV9 and TRBJ2-1 for the parts outside the CDR3, the full variable domain is DSGVTQTPKHLITATGQRVTLRCSPRSGDLSVYWYQQSLDQGLQFLIQYYNGEERAKGNILERFSAQQFPDLHSELNLSSLELGDSALYFCASSGRGVSGKNEQFFGPGTRLTVL.

The chain joins TRBV2 to TRBJ2-3; 9 nucleotides agree with TRBD1. Germline-derived CDR1 and CDR2 are SNHLY and FYNNEI. The V segment lost 9 bases and the J segment 6 bases; nucleotides outside the gene matches: 16. This CDR3 has 16 residues. The CDR3 reads CARTGRDRAMWDTQYF. CDR3 DNA sequence: TGTGCCAGAACCGGTCGGGACAGGGCTATGTGGGATACGCAGTATTTT.

This chain links TRBV2 with TRBJ1-2, with D maybe TRBD1 (6 bases). Germline CDR1 SNHLY, CDR2 FYNNEI. V lost 6 bases, J lost 4 bases, and 9 bases lay in between. The CDR3 has 12 residues. The CDR3 sequence: CASRDRPYGYTF. The DNA of the CDR3 is TGTGCCAGCAGAGACAGGCCCTATGGCTACACCTTC. The full variable domain, with the rest looked up from reference TRBV2 and TRBJ1-2, is EPEVTQTPSHQVTQMGQEVILRCVPISNHLYFYWYRQILGQKVEFLVSFYNNEISEKSEIFDDQFSVERPDGSNFTLKIRSTKLEDSAMYFCASRDRPYGYTFGSGTRLTVV.

This clone was found a few times. V and J are TRBV6-5 and TRBJ2-1; 9 positions agree with TRBD2. This CDR3 has 14 amino acids. Germline CDR1 reads MNHEY; CDR2 reads SVGAGI. V was clipped by 2 bases and J by 6 bases; unmatched bases: 2. CDR3 residues: CASSYGGRGNEQFF. The CDR3 bases are TGTGCCAGCAGTTACGGCGGGAGGGGCAATGAGCAGTTCTTC.

The chain recombines TRBV5-1 with TRBJ1-1; possible D gene TRBD1, 5 bases. Germline lookup yields CDR1 SGHRS and CDR2 YFSETQ. This CDR3 has 16 residues. Trimming stripped 0 bases from V and 0 bases from J, with 12 bases between. The chain's CDR3 is CASSLERGPMNTEAFF. The DNA of the CDR3 is TGCGCCAGCAGCTTGGAAAGGGGCCCGATGAACACTGAAGCTTTCTTT.

The CDR3 DNA sequence: TGCGCCAGCAGCTCGCGACAGGCGCCCTACAATGAGCAGTTCTTC. Amino acid sequence: CASSSRQAPYNEQFF. The chain links TRBV5-1 to TRBJ2-1; possible D gene TRBD1, 6 bases. The CDR3 has 15 amino acids. The V end was cut by 3 bases, the J end by 2 bases, with 12 bases between. Germline V gene sequence: CDR1 SGHRS, CDR2 YFSETQ.

The chain recombines TRBV4-1 with TRBJ2-7; D might be TRBD2 (6 bases). V lost 4 bases, J lost 1 base, and 8 bases lay in between. The CDR3 is made up of 13 amino acids. CDR1 is MGHRA, CDR2 YSYEKL, per germline. The DNA for the CDR3 is TGCGCCAGCAGCCCGACTAGGTCCTACGAGCAGTACTTC. It is translated as CASSPTRSYEQYF.

V usage is TRBV5-4 and J usage is TRBJ2-7; 7 positions agree with TRBD2. The CDR3 extends over 14 amino acids. V dropped 4 bases and J dropped 6; count of bases not matched to a gene: 10. Per germline, CDR1 SGHNT and CDR2 YYREEE (reference sequence). The CDR3: CASSPSGGSPEQYF. The CDR3 nucleotides are TGTGCCAGCAGCCCCTCGGGCGGGAGTCCCGAGCAGTACTTC.

This sequence joins TRBV5-6 and TRBJ1-1; D is perhaps TRBD1 (6 bases). The V gene's germline CDR1 is SGHDT and CDR2 YYEEEE. The CDR3 loop spans 16 amino acids. V was cut by 4 bases and J by 3 bases, with 19 bases left in between. The CDR3 DNA follows: TGTGCCAGCAGCCTCCGGGACACGGGACTATACACTGAAGCTTTCTTT. Encoded protein: CASSLRDTGLYTEAFF.

The chain recombines TRBV5-6 with TRBJ2-1; 8 nucleotides line up with TRBD1. V shed 7 bases, J shed 5 bases, and the junction held 14 bases outside the gene matches. Germline loops: CDR1 SGHDT, CDR2 YYEEEE. This CDR3 has 16 amino acids. The CDR3 region has the DNA TGTGCCAGCCGGTCTACAGGGGGGTTGTCCCACAATGAGCAGTTCTTC. It yields the protein CASRSTGGLSHNEQFF.

This clone has just one count. The V gene is TRBV28, the J gene TRBJ2-6; 7 bases are shared with TRBD2. V trimming: 6 bases; J trimming: 2 bases; junction bases outside the gene matches: 10. Germline CDR1 reads MDHEN; CDR2 reads SYDVKM. The length of the CDR3 is 17 residues. CDR3 sequence reads: CASSQREGLAGANVLTF. In DNA form, the CDR3 reads TGTGCCAGCAGCCAAAGGGAGGGTCTCGCTGGGGCCAACGTCCTGACTTTC.